These 8 T cell receptor beta chains were sequenced from one sample in a study of CD8 T cells in ankylosing spondylitis. TCRdb re-analysed the 5' RACE reads in MiXCR, keeping a single row per CDR3 protein. The sample holds 200,000 to 250,000 distinct CDR3 sequences; about 10% are singletons and the top ten take about 20%. The material sequenced was blood, either unsorted or a sorted T cell fraction (not recorded which). The receptors here all came from a male donor with ankylosing spondylitis or in good health (not recorded which).

This clonotype was recorded at least ten times. V usage is TRBV7-9 and J usage is TRBJ2-1; D ambiguous. In germline, CDR1 is SEHNR, CDR2 FQNEAQ (reference sequence). The CDR3 runs to 13 residues. V was clipped by 1 base and J by 7 bases, with 8 bases between them. The CDR3 region is CASSLGPSNEQFF. CDR3 DNA: TGTGCCAGCAGCTTAGGTCCGTCGAATGAGCAGTTCTTC.

This clonotype showed up many times. V usage is TRBV12-3 or TRBV12-4 and J usage is TRBJ2-7, with D perhaps matching TRBD1 (7 bases). This CDR3 contains 15 residues. V was shortened by 3 bases and J by 5 bases, with 17 bases between the two germline ends. In nucleotides, the CDR3 is TGTGCCAGCAGTTTGGTTGGAGGGGGCACCCACGAGCAGTACTTC. Its translation: CASSLVGGGTHEQYF.

This clonotype was seen repeatedly, ten times or more. V is TRBV20-1 and J is TRBJ2-3; a weak D match, TRBD1 (6 bases). Germline V gives CDR1 DFQATT, CDR2 SNEGSKA (reference sequence). CDR3 length equals 17 residues. V lost 0 bases and J lost 2, with 18 bases in between. The CDR3 DNA is TGCAGTGCTAGAGACTCAGGACCGACAGGAACCACAGATACGCAGTATTTT. Protein: CSARDSGPTGTTDTQYF.

The chain joins TRBV2 to TRBJ2-3; perhaps TRBD2 as D (5 bases). V was trimmed by 4 bases and J by 6 bases, leaving 11 bases between them. This CDR3 has 13 amino acids. Per the germline V gene, CDR1 is SNHLY and CDR2 is FYNNEI. The CDR3 DNA reads TGTGCCAGCAGTGGAGGGTTTACCGATACGCAGTATTTT. It is translated as CASSGGFTDTQYF.

In its sample, this clonotype was seen many times. The CDR3 is CASTSGYEQYF. For the CDR3, the DNA is TGTGCCAGCACTTCGGGCTACGAGCAGTACTTC. The chain links TRBV12-3 or TRBV12-4 to TRBJ2-7; D is ambiguous. CDR3 length equals 11 residues. Trimming removed 7 bases at V and 3 bases at J, with 7 bases between.

V usage is TRBV7-2 and J usage is TRBJ2-5; D not certain. Germline-derived CDR1 and CDR2 are SGHTA and FQGNSA. V shed 5 bases and J shed 4 bases, with 8 bases lying between them. The CDR3 length is 12 residues. CDR3 sequence reads: CASSPPAETQYF. The CDR3 DNA reads as TGTGCCAGCAGCCCCCCAGCAGAGACCCAGTACTTC.

In its sample, this clonotype was seen many times. The rearrangement uses TRBV28 and TRBJ2-7; D call uncertain. CDR3 length: 13 amino acids. Trimming pared 3 bases from V and 2 bases from J, leaving 8 bases between. Germline V gene data show CDR1 as MDHEN and CDR2 as SYDVKM. CDR3 sequence (DNA): TGTGCCAGCAGTTTGTCGTCTACCTACGAGCAGTACTTC. Protein: CASSLSSTYEQYF.

The sample holds many counts of this clonotype. V and J are TRBV6-5 and TRBJ1-1, with D uncertain. This CDR3 contains 13 residues. V lost 0 bases and J 4 bases, leaving 6 bases between the germline ends. Germline loops: CDR1 MNHEY, CDR2 SVGAGI. The CDR3 DNA reads TGTGCCAGCAGTTACTCTTTTATCACTGAAGCTTTCTTT. Its translation: CASSYSFITEAFF.